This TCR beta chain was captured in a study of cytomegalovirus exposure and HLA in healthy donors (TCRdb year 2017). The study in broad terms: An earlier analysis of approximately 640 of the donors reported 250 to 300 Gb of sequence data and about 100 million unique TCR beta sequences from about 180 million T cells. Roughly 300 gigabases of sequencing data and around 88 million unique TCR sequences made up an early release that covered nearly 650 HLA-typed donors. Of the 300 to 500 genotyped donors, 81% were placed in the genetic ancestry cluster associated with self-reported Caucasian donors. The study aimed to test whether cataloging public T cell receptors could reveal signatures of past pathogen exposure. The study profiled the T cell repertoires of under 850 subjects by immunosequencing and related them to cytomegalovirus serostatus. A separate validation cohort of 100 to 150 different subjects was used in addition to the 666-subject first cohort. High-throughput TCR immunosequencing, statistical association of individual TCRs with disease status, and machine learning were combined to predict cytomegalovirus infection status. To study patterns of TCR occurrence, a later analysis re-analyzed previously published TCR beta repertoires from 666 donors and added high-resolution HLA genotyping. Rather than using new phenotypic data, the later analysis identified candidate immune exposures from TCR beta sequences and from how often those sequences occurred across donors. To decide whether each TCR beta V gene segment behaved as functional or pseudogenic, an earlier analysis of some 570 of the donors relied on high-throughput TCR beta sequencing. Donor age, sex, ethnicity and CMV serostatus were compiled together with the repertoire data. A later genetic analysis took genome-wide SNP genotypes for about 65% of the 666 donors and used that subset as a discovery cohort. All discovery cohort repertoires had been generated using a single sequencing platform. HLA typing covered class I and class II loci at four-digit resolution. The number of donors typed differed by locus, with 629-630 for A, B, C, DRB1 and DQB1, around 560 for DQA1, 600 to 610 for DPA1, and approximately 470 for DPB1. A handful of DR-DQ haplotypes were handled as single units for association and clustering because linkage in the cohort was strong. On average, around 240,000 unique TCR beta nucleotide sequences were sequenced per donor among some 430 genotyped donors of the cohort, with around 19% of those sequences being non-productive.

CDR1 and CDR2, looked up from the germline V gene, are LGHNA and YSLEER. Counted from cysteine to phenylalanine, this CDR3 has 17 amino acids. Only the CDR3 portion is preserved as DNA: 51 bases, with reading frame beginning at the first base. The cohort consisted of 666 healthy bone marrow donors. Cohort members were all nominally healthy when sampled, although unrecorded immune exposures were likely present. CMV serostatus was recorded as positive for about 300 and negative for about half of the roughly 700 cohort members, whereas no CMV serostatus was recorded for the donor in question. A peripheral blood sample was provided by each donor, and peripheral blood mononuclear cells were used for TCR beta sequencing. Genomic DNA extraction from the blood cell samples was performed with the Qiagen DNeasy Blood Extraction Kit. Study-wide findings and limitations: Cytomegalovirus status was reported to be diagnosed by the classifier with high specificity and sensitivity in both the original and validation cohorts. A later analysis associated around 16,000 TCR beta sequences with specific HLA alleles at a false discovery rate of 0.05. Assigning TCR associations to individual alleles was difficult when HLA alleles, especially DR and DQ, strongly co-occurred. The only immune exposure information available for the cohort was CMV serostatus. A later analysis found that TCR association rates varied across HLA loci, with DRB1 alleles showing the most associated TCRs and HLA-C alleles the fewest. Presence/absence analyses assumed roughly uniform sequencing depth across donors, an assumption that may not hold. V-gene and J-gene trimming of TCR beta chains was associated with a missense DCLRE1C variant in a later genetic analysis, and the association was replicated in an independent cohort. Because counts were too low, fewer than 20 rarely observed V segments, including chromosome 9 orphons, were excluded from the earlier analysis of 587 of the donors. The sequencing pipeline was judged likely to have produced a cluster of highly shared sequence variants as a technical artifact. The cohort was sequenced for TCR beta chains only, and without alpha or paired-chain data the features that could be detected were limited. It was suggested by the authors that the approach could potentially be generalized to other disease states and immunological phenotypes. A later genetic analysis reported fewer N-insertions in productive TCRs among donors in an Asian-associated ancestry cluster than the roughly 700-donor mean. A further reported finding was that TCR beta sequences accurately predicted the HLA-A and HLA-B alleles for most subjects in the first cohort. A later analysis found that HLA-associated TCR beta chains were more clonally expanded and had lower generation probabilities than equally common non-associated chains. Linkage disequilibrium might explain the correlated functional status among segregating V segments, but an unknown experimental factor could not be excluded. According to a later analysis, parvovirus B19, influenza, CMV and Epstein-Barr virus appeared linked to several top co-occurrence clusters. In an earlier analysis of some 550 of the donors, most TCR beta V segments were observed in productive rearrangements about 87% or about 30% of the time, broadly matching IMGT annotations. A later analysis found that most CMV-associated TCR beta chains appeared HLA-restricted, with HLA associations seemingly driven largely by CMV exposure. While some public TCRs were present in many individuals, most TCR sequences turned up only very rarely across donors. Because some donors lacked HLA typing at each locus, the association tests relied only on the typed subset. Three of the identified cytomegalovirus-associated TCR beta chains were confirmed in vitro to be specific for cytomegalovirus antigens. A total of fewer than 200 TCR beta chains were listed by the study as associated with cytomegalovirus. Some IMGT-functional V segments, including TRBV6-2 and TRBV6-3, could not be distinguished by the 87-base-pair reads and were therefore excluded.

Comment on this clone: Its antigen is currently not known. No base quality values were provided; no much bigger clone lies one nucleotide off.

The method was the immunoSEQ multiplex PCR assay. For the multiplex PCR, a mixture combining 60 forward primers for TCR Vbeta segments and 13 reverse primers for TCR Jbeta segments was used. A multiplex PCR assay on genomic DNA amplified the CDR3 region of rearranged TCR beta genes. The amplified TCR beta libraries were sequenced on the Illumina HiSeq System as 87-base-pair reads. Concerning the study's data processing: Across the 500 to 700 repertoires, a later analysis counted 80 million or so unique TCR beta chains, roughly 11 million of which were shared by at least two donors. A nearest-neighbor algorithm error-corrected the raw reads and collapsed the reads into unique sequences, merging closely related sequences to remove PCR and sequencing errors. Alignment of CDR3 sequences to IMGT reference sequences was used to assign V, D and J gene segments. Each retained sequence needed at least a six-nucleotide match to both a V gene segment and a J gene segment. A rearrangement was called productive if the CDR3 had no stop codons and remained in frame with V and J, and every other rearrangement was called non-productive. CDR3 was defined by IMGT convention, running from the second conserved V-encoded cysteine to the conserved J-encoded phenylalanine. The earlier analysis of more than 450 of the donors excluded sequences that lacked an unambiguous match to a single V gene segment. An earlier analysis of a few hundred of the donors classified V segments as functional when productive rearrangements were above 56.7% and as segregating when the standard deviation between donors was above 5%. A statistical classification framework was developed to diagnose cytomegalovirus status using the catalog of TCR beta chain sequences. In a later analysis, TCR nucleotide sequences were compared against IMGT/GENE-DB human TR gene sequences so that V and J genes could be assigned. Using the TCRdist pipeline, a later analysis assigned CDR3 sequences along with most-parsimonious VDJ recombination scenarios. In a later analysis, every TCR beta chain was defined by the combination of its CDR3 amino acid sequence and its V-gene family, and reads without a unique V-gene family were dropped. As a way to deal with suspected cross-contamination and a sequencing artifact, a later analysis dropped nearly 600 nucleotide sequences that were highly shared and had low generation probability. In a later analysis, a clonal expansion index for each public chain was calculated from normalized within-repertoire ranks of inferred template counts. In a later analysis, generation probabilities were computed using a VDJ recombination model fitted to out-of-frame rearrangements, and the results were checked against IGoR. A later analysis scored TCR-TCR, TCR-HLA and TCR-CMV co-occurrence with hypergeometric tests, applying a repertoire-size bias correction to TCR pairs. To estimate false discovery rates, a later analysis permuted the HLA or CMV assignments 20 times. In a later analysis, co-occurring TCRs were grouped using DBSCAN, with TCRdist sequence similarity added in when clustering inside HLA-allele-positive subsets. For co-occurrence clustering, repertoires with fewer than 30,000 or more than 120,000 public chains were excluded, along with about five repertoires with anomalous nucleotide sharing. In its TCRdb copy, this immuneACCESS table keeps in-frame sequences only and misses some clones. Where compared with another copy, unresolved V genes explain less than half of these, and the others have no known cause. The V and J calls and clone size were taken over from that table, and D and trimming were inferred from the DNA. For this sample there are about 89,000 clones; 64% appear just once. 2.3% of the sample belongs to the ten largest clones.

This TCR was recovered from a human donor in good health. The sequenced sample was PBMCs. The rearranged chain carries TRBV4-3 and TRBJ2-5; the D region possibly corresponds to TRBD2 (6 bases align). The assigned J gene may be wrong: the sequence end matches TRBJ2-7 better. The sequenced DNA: TGCGCCAGCAGCCAAGATACACTACACGGGAGCTCCTACGAGCAGTACTTC. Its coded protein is CASSQDTLHGSSYEQYF.